The rows below give T cell receptor beta chains drawn from one sample of a study of blood T cell repertoires in COVID-19. The method was immunoSEQ multiplex PCR; TCRdb's version includes in-frame clones alone and lacks a portion of them. The sample has 100,000 to 150,000 clones; about 79% are singletons. The sequenced material came from peripheral blood. The receptors originated from a woman between 45 and 60 years old with acute or convalescent COVID-19. Each CDR3 is given with its conserved first and last residue. A D gene is named only where the DNA matches it firmly. Where a row states a size, it is once, few, many or the class of an expanded clone; other rows omit it.

TRBD1,TRBV18,.,TRBJ1-2,CASSPGQGTVARVVYGYTF,TGTGCCAGCTCACCGGGACAGGGGACCGTGGCTCGAGTCGTCTATGGCTACACCTTC
TRBD1,TRBV5-1,.,TRBJ2-3,CASSPGQVTDTQYF,TGCGCCAGCAGCCCGGGACAGGTCACAGATACGCAGTATTTT
TRBD1,TRBV19,.,TRBJ2-2,CASSPVGTGNTGELFF,TGTGCCAGTAGTCCTGTCGGGACAGGGAACACCGGGGAGCTGTTTTTT
TRBD2,TRBV4-1,few,TRBJ2-1,CASSQDAAGTSHYNEQFF,TGCGCCAGCAGCCAAGATGCCGCCGGGACTAGCCACTACAATGAGCAGTTCTTC
.,TRBV19,few,TRBJ1-1,CASSWGGTEAFF,TGTGCCAGTTCATGGGGGGGCACTGAAGCTTTCTTT
.,TRBV11-2,.,TRBJ2-1,CASSLSRGDEQFF,TGTGCCAGCAGCTTAAGCAGGGGTGATGAGCAGTTCTTC
TRBD1,TRBV29-1,once,TRBJ1-1,CSVEQGALEAFF,TGCAGCGTGGAACAGGGGGCTCTGGAAGCTTTCTTT
.,TRBV21-1,.,TRBJ2-3,CASSRTSGDTQYF,TGTGCCAGCAGTCGCACTAGCGGGGATACGCAGTATTTT
TRBD1,TRBV14,.,TRBJ2-1,CASSRGTGFYNEQFF,TGTGCCAGCAGCCGCGGGACAGGTTTTTACAATGAGCAGTTCTTC
.,TRBV5-1,.,TRBJ1-4,CASSTSGRRATNEKLFF,TGCGCCAGCAGCACTTCAGGGAGGAGGGCAACTAATGAAAAACTGTTTTTT
TRBD1,TRBV4-1,.,TRBJ2-5,CASSERTGSGETQYF,TGCGCCAGCAGCGAGCGGACAGGGTCAGGAGAGACCCAGTACTTC
.,TRBV4-1,.,TRBJ1-1,CASSRQRGGQPEAFF,TGCGCCAGCAGCCGACAGCGGGGTGGGCAGCCTGAAGCTTTCTTT
TRBD1,TRBV30,.,TRBJ1-2,CAWSPPRGTYGYTF,TGTGCCTGGAGTCCCCCCAGGGGGACCTATGGCTACACCTTC
TRBD1,TRBV9,.,TRBJ1-2,CASSPRTGGGHGYTF,TGTGCCAGCAGCCCCCGGACAGGGGGCGGTCATGGCTACACCTTC
TRBD1,TRBV9,.,TRBJ1-4,CASSVGIRGNEKLFF,TGTGCCAGCAGCGTAGGAATCAGGGGGAATGAAAAACTGTTTTTT
TRBD2,TRBV18,.,TRBJ2-1,CASSLLAGAYNEQFF,TGTGCCAGCTCGTTACTAGCGGGGGCCTACAATGAGCAGTTCTTC
TRBD2,TRBV10-1,.,TRBJ2-1,CASSVSGGTHEQFF,TGCGCCAGCAGTGTAAGCGGGGGGACACATGAGCAGTTCTTC
.,TRBV5-6,.,TRBJ1-2,CASSLADRRTGYTF,TGTGCCAGCAGCTTGGCCGACAGGCGCACTGGCTACACCTTC
TRBD1,TRBV28,few,TRBJ1-5,CASSNGQGLSQPQHF,TGTGCCAGCAGTAACGGACAGGGTCTCAGTCAGCCCCAGCATTTT
TRBD2,TRBV10-3,.,TRBJ2-1,CAISEVSGGAINEQFF,TGTGCCATCAGTGAGGTTAGCGGGGGGGCAATCAATGAGCAGTTCTTC
TRBD2,TRBV14,.,TRBJ2-1,CASSHLAGGNYNEQFF,TGTGCCAGCAGCCATTTAGCGGGGGGGAACTACAATGAGCAGTTCTTC
.,TRBV6-5,.,TRBJ1-3,CASSYKQGWDGNTIYF,TGTGCCAGCAGTTACAAACAGGGATGGGATGGAAACACCATATATTTT
TRBD1,TRBV19,.,TRBJ1-5,CATSTTGGLHQPQHF,TGTGCCACCTCCACAACAGGGGGCCTCCATCAGCCCCAGCATTTT
.,TRBV7-3,.,TRBJ1-5,CASSDGVNQPQHF,TGTGCCAGCAGCGATGGAGTAAATCAGCCCCAGCATTTT
TRBD1,TRBV10-2,.,TRBJ2-3,CASSTGESNTQYF,TGCGCCAGCAGTACAGGGGAGAGTAATACGCAGTATTTT
.,TRBV27,.,TRBJ1-6,CASSLGASNSPLHF,TGTGCCAGCAGTTTGGGGGCCTCAAATTCACCCCTCCACTTT
.,TRBV7-2,.,TRBJ1-6,CASSTLDRYSYNSPLHF,TGTGCCAGCAGCACATTGGACAGATACTCCTATAATTCACCCCTCCACTTT
.,TRBV19,.,TRBJ1-5,CASSQKGGVGQPQHF,TGTGCCAGTAGCCAGAAGGGGGGGGTCGGACAGCCCCAGCATTTT
.,TRBV3-1/TRBV3-2,.,TRBJ1-5,CASSQDFGSSNQPQHF,TGTGCCAGCAGCCAAGATTTTGGCAGTAGCAATCAGCCCCAGCATTTT
TRBD1,TRBV6-5,.,TRBJ1-6,CASSSLDRNSPLHF,TGTGCCAGCAGTTCTCTGGACAGGAATTCACCCCTCCACTTT
TRBD2,TRBV7-3,.,TRBJ2-1,CASSPTSGVATNEQFF,TGTGCCAGCAGCCCCACTAGCGGGGTCGCCACAAATGAGCAGTTCTTC
TRBD1,TRBV9,.,TRBJ1-2,CASSGGQANYGYTF,TGTGCCAGCAGCGGCGGACAGGCTAACTATGGCTACACCTTC
.,TRBV27,.,TRBJ2-1,CASSLRQGVEWRDNEQFF,TGTGCCAGCAGTTTAAGGCAGGGGGTCGAATGGAGGGACAATGAGCAGTTCTTC
.,TRBV7-8,few,TRBJ2-1,CASSLISGGAHNEQFF,TGTGCCAGCAGCTTAATATCTGGGGGCGCACATAATGAGCAGTTCTTC
TRBD1,TRBV10-3,.,TRBJ1-1,CAISDYRGQGTEAFF,TGTGCCATCAGTGATTACAGGGGTCAGGGCACTGAAGCTTTCTTT
TRBD2,TRBV9,.,TRBJ2-1,CASSVAPSGGAYEQFF,TGTGCCAGCAGCGTAGCCCCTAGCGGGGGGGCATATGAGCAGTTCTTC
.,TRBV3-1/TRBV3-2,once,TRBJ1-6,CASSQGGNSPLHF,TGTGCCAGCAGCCAGGGGGGAAATTCACCCCTCCACTTT
TRBD1,TRBV5-1,.,TRBJ2-5,CASSPKGRQGQETQYF,TGCGCCAGCAGCCCAAAAGGTCGACAGGGCCAAGAGACCCAGTACTTC
.,TRBV29-1,.,TRBJ2-2,CSVYTGSGYTGELFF,TGCAGCGTTTACACGGGCAGCGGGTACACCGGGGAGCTGTTTTTT
TRBD1,TRBV19,.,TRBJ1-4,CASSISHRGRGEKLFF,TGTGCCAGTAGTATCTCCCACAGGGGGCGCGGTGAAAAACTGTTTTTT
.,TRBV20-1,.,TRBJ2-2,CSVPTGGELFF,TGCAGTGTCCCGACAGGCGGGGAGCTGTTTTTT
.,TRBV4-2,few,TRBJ1-2,CASSQITGTYGYTF,TGTGCCAGCAGCCAGATAACAGGGACCTATGGCTACACCTTC
.,TRBV5-3,.,TRBJ2-7,CAVRGTYEQYF,TGTGCTGTGAGGGGGACCTACGAGCAGTACTTC
TRBD1,TRBV10-3,.,TRBJ1-5,CATAGQVDQPQHF,TGTGCCACCGCGGGACAGGTCGATCAGCCCCAGCATTTT
.,TRBV3-1/TRBV3-2,.,TRBJ1-2,CASSPAFGANYGYTF,TGTGCCAGCAGCCCCGCCTTCGGAGCTAACTATGGCTACACCTTC
.,TRBV15,.,TRBJ1-2,CATSSGETPSLAGYTF,TGTGCCACCAGCAGCGGGGAGACCCCTAGTCTGGCTGGCTACACCTTC
TRBD1,TRBV19,once,TRBJ1-2,CASTRQGSNYGYTF,TGTGCCAGCACCCGACAGGGTTCTAACTATGGCTACACCTTC
.,TRBV30,.,TRBJ1-1,CAWVKQGTKSSEAFF,TGTGCCTGGGTAAAGCAGGGTACCAAATCGTCCGAAGCTTTCTTT
TRBD2,TRBV11-2,.,TRBJ2-7,CASSLSTSGGSTSYEQYF,TGTGCCAGCAGCTTATCGACTAGCGGGGGGTCTACCTCCTACGAGCAGTACTTC
TRBD1,TRBV6-5,.,TRBJ2-1,CASSRAQGYGNEQFF,TGTGCCAGCAGTCGGGCACAGGGGTATGGCAATGAGCAGTTCTTC
TRBD1,TRBV2,.,TRBJ1-2,CASIRQGEGYTF,TGTGCCAGCATTAGACAGGGTGAGGGCTACACCTTC
TRBD2,TRBV7-8,.,TRBJ2-3,CASSFDIPGLESRTQYF,TGTGCCAGCAGCTTTGATATCCCGGGACTAGAGTCCCGTACGCAGTATTTT
TRBD1,TRBV24-1,.,TRBJ1-2,CATSDPTGDGYTF,TGTGCCACCAGTGACCCAACAGGGGACGGCTACACCTTC
.,TRBV7-2,.,TRBJ1-6,CASSRQIYNSPLHF,TGTGCCAGCAGTAGACAGATCTATAATTCACCCCTCCACTTT